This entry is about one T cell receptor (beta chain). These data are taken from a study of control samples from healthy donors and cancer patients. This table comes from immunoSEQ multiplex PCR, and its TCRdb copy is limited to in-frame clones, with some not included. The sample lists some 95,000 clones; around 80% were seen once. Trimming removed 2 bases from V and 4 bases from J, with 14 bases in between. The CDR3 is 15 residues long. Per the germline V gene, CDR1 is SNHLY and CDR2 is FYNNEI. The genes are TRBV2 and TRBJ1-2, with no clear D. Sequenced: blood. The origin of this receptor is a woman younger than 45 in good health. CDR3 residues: CASSERARVAYGYTF. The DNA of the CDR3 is TGTGCCAGCAGTGAAAGGGCAAGGGTGGCCTATGGCTACACCTTC.